This T cell receptor beta chain was identified during a study of regulatory T cells in long-lasting Graves disease (dated by TCRdb to about 2021). In the study overall: Persistent Graves' disease meant more than 5 years of antithyroid drug treatment with TSH receptor autoantibodies that stayed positive. Patients with persistent Graves' disease were compared with patients with newly diagnosed Graves' disease using TCR sequencing and RNA sequencing of peripheral blood. The study was conducted in China and was registered as a clinical trial. A total of about 35 samples underwent TCR sequencing: roughly 13 from persistent and some 20 from newly diagnosed Graves' disease patients. In the clinical cohort, patients with persistent Graves' disease had used antithyroid drugs for an average of roughly ten years.

Beyond this particular receptor, the publication reports: The small sample size was acknowledged by the authors as a limitation that may reduce accuracy. The study examined only peripheral blood because the primary lesion, thyroid tissue, could not be accessed. Preferential use of TRBV28, TRBJ1-2 and TRBJ2-5 was observed in persistent disease, whereas TRBV20-1 and TRBJ2-1 were favored in newly diagnosed disease. Patients with persistent disease shared more public clonotypes (around 3,000) than newly diagnosed patients did (more than 900). Sequencing and analysis were restricted to the TCR beta chain. Lower TCR Shannon entropy and fewer highly expanded clones were observed in persistent Graves' disease patients than in newly diagnosed patients, which suggested clonal expansion.

This specimen's time point label, per the study, means: persistent/refractory GD, antithyroid drugs over 5 years with positive TRAb. RNA was extracted from PBMCs in TRIzol for both TCR sequencing and RNA sequencing. Graves' disease was diagnosed according to American Thyroid Association guidelines. Patients were recruited from an endocrinology department in Xi'an, China. Each patient gave approximately 9 milliliters of peripheral blood, collected in an EDTA anticoagulant tube. Ficoll Paque Plus density gradient separation was used to isolate PBMCs, and no further T cell sorting was performed. An Agilent 2100 Bioanalyzer and agarose gel were used to assess RNA quality, and a NanoDrop 2000 was used to measure RNA concentration. Library creation used multiplex PCR. Sequenced on an Illumina HiSeq 4000. TCR beta libraries were built with iRepertoire HTBI primers and Arm-PCR amplification of CDR3 regions. Before sequencing, the PCR products underwent gel purification. The study's own analysis went as follows. A total of 62 TRBV and some 15 TRBJ segments were identified across samples and were used for gene usage analysis of CDR3 amino acid clonotypes. COPE and FqMerger were used to merge filtered high-quality paired reads into contigs. Contigs were aligned with BLAST to IMGT TRBV, TRBD and TRBJ reference genes, and CDR3 was defined per IMGT. Clonotypes above 0.1% frequency were classified as highly expanded clones. Shannon entropy served as the measure of repertoire diversity, while the Gini coefficient captured V-J evenness. Public clonotypes were defined as clonotypes shared by more than one individual. TCRdb reworked the public reads: Q25 trimming with fastp, MiXCR clone assembly, productive beta chains retained. CDR3 protein duplicates are merged, each entry listing the most common genes and DNA. The V and J calls here are based on TCRdb, not the publication. Within this sample are 420,000 or so distinct CDR3 sequences, with roughly a quarter of them counted one time only. Around 24% of the sample comes from the top ten.

This clonotype was seen more than once but under ten times. Its specific antigen is unknown. No much larger clone exists at a distance of one base, and base qualities are not known. CDR1 GTSNPN and CDR2 SVGIG are derived from the germline V gene (reference sequence). Ends trimmed: V by 5 bases, J by 6 bases; bases unmatched to a gene: 5. From the cysteine up to the phenylalanine, the CDR3 has a length of 12 residues. The sequence is cut down to CDR3 DNA, 36 bases in frame from base 1. Here the chain combines TRBV30 and TRBJ1-1; a stretch of 8 junction bases matches TRBD1. Sequenced here: peripheral blood mononuclear cells (PBMCs), sampled when the disease was refractory, from a patient treated with antithyroid drugs. The clonotype comes from a female donor with Graves disease. The CDR3 region: CAWGQGLAEAFF. The nucleotide sequence reads TGTGCCTGGGGACAGGGCCTCGCTGAAGCTTTCTTT.